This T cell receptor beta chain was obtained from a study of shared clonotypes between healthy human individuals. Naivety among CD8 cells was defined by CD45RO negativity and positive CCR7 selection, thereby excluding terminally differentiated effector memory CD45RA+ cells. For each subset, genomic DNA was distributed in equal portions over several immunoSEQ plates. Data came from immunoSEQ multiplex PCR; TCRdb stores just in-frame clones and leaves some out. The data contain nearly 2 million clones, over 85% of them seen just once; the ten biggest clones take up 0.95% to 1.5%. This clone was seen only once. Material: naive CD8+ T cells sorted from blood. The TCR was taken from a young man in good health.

The DNA of the CDR3 is TGTGCCAGCGGACTAGCGGGAACAGATACGCAGTATTTT. Protein sequence: CASGLAGTDTQYF. The rearrangement uses TRBV19 and TRBJ2-3, with TRBD2 matching over 12 bases. Germline values: CDR1 LNHDA, CDR2 SQIVND (reference sequence). After removal of 9 bases from V and 3 bases from J, the junction contained 1 base not matched to a gene. The CDR3 extends over 13 amino acids.